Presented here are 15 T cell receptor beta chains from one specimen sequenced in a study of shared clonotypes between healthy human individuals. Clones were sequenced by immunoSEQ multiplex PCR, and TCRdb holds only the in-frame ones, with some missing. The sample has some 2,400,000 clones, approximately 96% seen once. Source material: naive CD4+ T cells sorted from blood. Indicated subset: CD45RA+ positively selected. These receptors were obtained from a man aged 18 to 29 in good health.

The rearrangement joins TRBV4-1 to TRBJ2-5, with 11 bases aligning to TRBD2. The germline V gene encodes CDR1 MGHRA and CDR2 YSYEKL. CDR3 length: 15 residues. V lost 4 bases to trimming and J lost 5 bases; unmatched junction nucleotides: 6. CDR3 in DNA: TGCGCCAGCAGCCTTAGCGGGGGGGCCGGGGAGACCCAGTACTTC. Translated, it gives CASSLSGGAGETQYF.

This chain's CDR3 is CASSLGQGELYEGYTF. The DNA for the CDR3 is TGTGCCAGCAGCCTTGGACAGGGGGAGCTCTACGAGGGCTACACCTTC. This chain joins TRBV11-2 and TRBJ1-2, with TRBD1 identical over 10 bases. CDR3 size: 16 residues. The germline V gene encodes CDR1 SGHAT and CDR2 FQNNGV. The trim removed 5 bases at V and 8 bases at J, leaving 14 bases unmatched. The full variable domain, in which reference TRBV11-2 and TRBJ1-2 provide the parts outside the CDR3, is EAGVAQSPRYKIIEKRQSVAFWCNPISGHATLYWYQQILGQGPKLLIQFQNNGVVDDSQLPKDRFSAERLKGVDSTLKIQPAKLEDSAVYLCASSLGQGELYEGYTFGSGTRLTVV.

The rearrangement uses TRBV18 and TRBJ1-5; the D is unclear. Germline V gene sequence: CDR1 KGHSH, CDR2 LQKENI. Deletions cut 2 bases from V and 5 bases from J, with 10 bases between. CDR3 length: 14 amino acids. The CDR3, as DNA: TGTGCCAGCTCACCAGGGCCAAGGGATCAGCCCCAGCATTTT. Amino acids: CASSPGPRDQPQHF.

The CDR3 region is CASSPRQGAGDTQYF. The CDR3 bases are TGTGCCAGCAGCCCGAGACAGGGGGCGGGAGATACGCAGTATTTT. The chain carries TRBV14 and TRBJ2-3; 10 bases agree with TRBD1. The V segment lost 4 bases and the J segment 5 bases; nucleotides outside the gene matches: 6. Looked up from germline, CDR1 is SGHDN and CDR2 is FVKESK. This CDR3 region has 15 residues.

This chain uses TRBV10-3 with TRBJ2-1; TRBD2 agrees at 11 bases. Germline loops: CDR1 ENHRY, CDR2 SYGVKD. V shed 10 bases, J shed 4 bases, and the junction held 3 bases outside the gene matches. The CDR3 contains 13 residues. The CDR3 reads CASTSGSYNEQFF. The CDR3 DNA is TGTGCCAGTACTAGCGGGAGTTACAATGAGCAGTTCTTC.

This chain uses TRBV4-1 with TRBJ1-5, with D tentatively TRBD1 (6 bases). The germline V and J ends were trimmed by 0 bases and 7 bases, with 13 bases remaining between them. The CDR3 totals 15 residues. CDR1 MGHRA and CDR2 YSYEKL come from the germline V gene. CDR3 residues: CASSQEAGARQPQHF. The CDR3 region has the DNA TGCGCCAGCAGCCAAGAAGCGGGGGCTCGGCAGCCCCAGCATTTT.

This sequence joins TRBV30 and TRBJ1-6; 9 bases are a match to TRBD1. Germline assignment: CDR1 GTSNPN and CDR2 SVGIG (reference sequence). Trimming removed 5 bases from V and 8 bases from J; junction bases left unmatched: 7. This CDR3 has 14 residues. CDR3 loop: CAWGGQGSHSPLHF. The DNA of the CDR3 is TGTGCCTGGGGCGGACAGGGGTCGCATTCACCCCTCCACTTT.

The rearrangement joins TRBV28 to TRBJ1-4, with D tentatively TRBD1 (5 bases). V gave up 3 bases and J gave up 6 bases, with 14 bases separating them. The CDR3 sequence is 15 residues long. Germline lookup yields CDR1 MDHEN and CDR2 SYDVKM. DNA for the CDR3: TGTGCCAGCAGTTTCCGTGGGGGGTGGGATGAAAAACTGTTTTTT. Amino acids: CASSFRGGWDEKLFF.

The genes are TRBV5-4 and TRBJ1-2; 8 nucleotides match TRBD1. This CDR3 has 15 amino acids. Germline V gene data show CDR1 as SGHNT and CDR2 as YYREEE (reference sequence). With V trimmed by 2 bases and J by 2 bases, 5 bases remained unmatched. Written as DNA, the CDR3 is TGTGCCAGCAGCTTAGTGGACAGGGAAAACTATGGCTACACCTTC. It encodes CASSLVDRENYGYTF.

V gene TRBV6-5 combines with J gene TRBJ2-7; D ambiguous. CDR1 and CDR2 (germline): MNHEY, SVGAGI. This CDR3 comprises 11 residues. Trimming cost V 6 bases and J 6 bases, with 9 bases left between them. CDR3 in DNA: TGTGCCAGCAGGTCAGCTTTCGAGCAGTACTTC. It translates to CASRSAFEQYF.

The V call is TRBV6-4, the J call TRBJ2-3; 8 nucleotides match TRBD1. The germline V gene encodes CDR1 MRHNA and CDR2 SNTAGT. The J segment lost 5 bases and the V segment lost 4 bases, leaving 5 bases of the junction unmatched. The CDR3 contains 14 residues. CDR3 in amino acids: CASSASTGVDTQYF. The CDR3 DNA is TGTGCCAGCAGTGCCTCGACAGGGGTAGATACGCAGTATTTT.

For the CDR3, the DNA is TGTGCCAGCAGTCAGCACACTGAAGCTTTCTTT. Encoded protein: CASSQHTEAFF. The genes are TRBV5-6 and TRBJ1-1; D gene unclear. Trimming cost V 5 bases and J 3 bases, with 5 bases left between them. Germline values: CDR1 SGHDT, CDR2 YYEEEE. This CDR3 has 11 amino acids. Full variable domain (outside the CDR3, taken from reference TRBV5-6 and TRBJ1-1): DAGVTQSPTHLIKTRGQQVTLRCSPKSGHDTVSWYQQALGQGPQFIFQYYEEEERQRGNFPDRFSGHQFPNYSSELNVNALLLGDSALYLCASSQHTEAFFGQGTRLTVV.

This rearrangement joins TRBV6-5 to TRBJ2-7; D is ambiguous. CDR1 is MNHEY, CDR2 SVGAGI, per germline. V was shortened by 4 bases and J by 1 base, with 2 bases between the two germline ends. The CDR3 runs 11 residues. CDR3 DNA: TGTGCCAGCAGTTGGTCCTACGAGCAGTACTTC. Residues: CASSWSYEQYF.

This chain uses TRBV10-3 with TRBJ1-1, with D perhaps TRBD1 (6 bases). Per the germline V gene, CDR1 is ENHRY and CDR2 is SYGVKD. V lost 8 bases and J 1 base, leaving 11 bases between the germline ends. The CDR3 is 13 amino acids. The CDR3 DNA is TGTGCCATCGGGGGGCAGGGGAACACTGAAGCTTTCTTT. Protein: CAIGGQGNTEAFF.

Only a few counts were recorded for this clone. The CDR3 loop reads CASSPRPAGTGGDSPLHF. DNA of the CDR3: TGTGCCAGCAGTCCCCGCCCTGCCGGGACAGGGGGCGATTCACCCCTCCACTTT. The V and J genes are TRBV2 and TRBJ1-6, with 12 bases lining up with TRBD1. In germline, CDR1 is SNHLY, CDR2 FYNNEI. The CDR3 loop spans 18 amino acids. V lost 5 bases and J lost 8; bases outside the gene matches: 13.